The TCR beta chain under discussion was sequenced for a study of T cell responses to AZD1222 COVID-19 vaccine. General study points: Most donors were white British and more were female, and clonal diversity was possibly underestimated.

For this clone: What it binds is unknown.

Sequencing was performed with immunoSEQ multiplex PCR; in TCRdb, only in-frame clones are kept and a portion is missing. The top ten clones hold about 2.6% of a sample with roughly 93,000 clones, roughly 89% of them seen once. Trimming pared 0 bases from V and 7 bases from J, leaving 6 bases between. The germline CDR1 and CDR2 sequences are LGHNA and YSLEER. The CDR3 is 12 amino acids. The sequences come from peripheral blood, collected on day 0 of MenACWY control vaccination. The clonotype originates from an adult in good health. J is TRBJ2-5 and V is TRBV4-3; D ambiguous. The CDR3 DNA is TGCGCCAGCAGCCAAGATCAACGGACCCAGTACTTC. It specifies CASSQDQRTQYF.